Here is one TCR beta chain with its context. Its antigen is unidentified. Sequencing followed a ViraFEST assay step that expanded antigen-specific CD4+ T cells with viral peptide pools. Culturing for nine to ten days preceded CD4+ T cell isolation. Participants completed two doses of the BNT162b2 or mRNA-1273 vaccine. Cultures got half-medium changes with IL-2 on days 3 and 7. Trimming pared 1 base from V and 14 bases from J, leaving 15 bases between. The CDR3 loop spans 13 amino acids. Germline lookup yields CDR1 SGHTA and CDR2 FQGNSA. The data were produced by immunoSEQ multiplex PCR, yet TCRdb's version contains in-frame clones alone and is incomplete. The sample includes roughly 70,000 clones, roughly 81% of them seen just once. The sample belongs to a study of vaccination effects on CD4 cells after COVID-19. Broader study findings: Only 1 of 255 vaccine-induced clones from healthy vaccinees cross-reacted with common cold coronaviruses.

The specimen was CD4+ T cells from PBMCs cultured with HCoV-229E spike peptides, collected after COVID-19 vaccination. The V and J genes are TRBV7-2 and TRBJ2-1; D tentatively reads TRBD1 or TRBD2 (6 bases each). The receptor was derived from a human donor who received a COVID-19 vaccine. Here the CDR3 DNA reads TGTGCCAGCAGCTTAGGAGGGTGGGGGGCCGAGTTCTTC. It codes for CASSLGGWGAEFF.